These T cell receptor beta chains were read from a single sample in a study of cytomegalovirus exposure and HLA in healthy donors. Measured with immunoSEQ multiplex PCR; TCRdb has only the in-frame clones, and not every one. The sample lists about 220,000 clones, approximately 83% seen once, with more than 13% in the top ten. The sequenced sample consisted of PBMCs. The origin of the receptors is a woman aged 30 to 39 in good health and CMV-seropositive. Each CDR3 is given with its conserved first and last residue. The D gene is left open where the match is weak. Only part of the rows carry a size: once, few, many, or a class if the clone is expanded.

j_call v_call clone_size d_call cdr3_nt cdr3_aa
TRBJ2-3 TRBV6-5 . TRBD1 TGTGCCAGCAGTTTGACAGGGGCCCACGGAGATACGCAGTATTTT CASSLTGAHGDTQYF
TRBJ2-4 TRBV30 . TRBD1 TGTGCCTGGAGTGTCCGATCTACCAGGGGGCTAGCCAAAAACATTCAGTACTTC CAWSVRSTRGLAKNIQYF
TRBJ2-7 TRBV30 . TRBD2 TGTGCCTGGAGTGGGGAGCGGGGGTCCTACGAGCAGTACTTC CAWSGERGSYEQYF
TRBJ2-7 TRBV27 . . TGTGCCAGCAGTTTAGAGTTTTCGTCCTACGAGCAGTACTTC CASSLEFSSYEQYF
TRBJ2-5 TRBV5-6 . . TGTGCCGGCGAGGAGACCCAGTACTTC CAGEETQYF
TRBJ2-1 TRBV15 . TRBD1 TGTGCCACCAGCAGAGATCGGACAGGGTCGTTCAATGAGCAGTTCTTC CATSRDRTGSFNEQFF
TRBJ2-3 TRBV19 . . TGTGCCAGTAGTATGGGGACTGAAGATACGCAGTATTTT CASSMGTEDTQYF
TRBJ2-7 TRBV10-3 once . TGTGCCATCAGTGACGAGGAGTTATCCACCTACGAGCAGTACTTC CAISDEELSTYEQYF
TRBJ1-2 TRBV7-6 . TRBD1 TGTGCCAGCAGCCCCCGACAGGGGGTTAACTATGGCTACACCTTC CASSPRQGVNYGYTF
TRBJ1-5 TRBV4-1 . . TGCGCCAGCAGCCAAGGGGGCCGCCTAGGTAGCAATCAGCCCCAGCATTTT CASSQGGRLGSNQPQHF
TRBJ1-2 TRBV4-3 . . TGCGCCAGCAGCCAGGACTTCACAATAGACTACACCTTC CASSQDFTIDYTF
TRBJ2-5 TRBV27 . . TGTGCCAGCAGTCCCCGGGCACAAGAGACCCAGTACTTC CASSPRAQETQYF
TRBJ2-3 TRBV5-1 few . TGCGCCAGCAGCTTTACCGGGCCCCGTCAAGATACGCAGTATTTT CASSFTGPRQDTQYF
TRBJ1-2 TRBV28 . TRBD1 TGTGCCAGCAGTTTGACAGGGAGATATAGTGGCTACACCTTC CASSLTGRYSGYTF
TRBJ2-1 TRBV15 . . TGTGCCACCAGCCCCCGACTAGGCTACAATGAGCAGTTCTTC CATSPRLGYNEQFF
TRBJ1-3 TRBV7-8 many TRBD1 TGTGCCAGCAGCCTACGACAGGGGGCCAGGGGAGGAAACACCATATATTTT CASSLRQGARGGNTIYF
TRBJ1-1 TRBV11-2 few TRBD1 TGTGCCAGCAGGGCGGGACAGCGATGGATGAACACTGAAGCTTTCTTT CASRAGQRWMNTEAFF
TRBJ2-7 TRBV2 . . TGTGCCAGCATAGGGGCCAGGGGTTTCGAGCAGTACTTC CASIGARGFEQYF
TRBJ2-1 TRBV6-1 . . TGTGCCAGCAGTGAAGAGTCAGGTGGAACCTACAATGAGCAGTTCTTC CASSEESGGTYNEQFF
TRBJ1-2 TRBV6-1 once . TGTGCCAGCAGTGATGAAGTTACAGGGTGGGATGGCTACACCTTC CASSDEVTGWDGYTF
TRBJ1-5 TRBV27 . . TGTGCCAGCAGTTTAAGGGAGGATCAGCCCCAGCATTTT CASSLREDQPQHF
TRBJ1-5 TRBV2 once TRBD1 TGTGCCAGCAGCACCGGGACAGCCCTCAATCAGCCCCAGCATTTT CASSTGTALNQPQHF
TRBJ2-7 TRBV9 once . TGTGCCAGCAGCGTCCGCACGGGATACGAGCAGTACTTC CASSVRTGYEQYF